This T cell receptor beta chain was documented in a study of identical twins. The germline V and J ends were trimmed by 1 base and 3 bases, with 6 bases remaining between them. Germline CDR1 reads DFQATT; CDR2 reads SNEGSKA (reference sequence). The CDR3 loop spans 13 amino acids. TCRdb recomputed calls from the 5' RACE reads with MiXCR, one row per CDR3 protein. This sample yields 700,000 or so distinct CDR3 sequences, of which 8.6% are seen a single time; roughly 0.97% belongs to the top ten. Whole-study results and caveats: While abundant cord blood beta clonotypes carried fewer insertions, memory repertoires showed no such pattern. Cross-sectional statistics underpinned the conclusions; the same donors were not followed.

Comment on this clonotype: Its antigen remains unidentified.

These sequences were also reported in another study, on yellow fever vaccine responses in identical twins.

The sequencing input was PBMCs. The gene calls are TRBV20-1 and TRBJ2-2; D is ambiguous. The sequence came from a woman under 30 in good health. The CDR3 is CSARGTYTGELFF. The DNA of the CDR3 is TGCAGTGCTAGAGGGACCTACACCGGGGAGCTGTTTTTT.